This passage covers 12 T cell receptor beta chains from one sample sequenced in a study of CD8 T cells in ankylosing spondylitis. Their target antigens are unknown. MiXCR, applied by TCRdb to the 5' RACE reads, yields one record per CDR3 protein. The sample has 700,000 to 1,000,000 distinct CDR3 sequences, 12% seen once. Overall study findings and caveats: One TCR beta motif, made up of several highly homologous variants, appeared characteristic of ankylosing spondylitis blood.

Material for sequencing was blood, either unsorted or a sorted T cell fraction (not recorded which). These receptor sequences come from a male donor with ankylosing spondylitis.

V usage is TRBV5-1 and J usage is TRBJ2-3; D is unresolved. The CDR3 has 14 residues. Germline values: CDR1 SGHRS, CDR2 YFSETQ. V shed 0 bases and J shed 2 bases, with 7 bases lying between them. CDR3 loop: CASSLEQITDTQYF. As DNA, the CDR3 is TGCGCCAGCAGCTTGGAACAGATCACAGATACGCAGTATTTT.

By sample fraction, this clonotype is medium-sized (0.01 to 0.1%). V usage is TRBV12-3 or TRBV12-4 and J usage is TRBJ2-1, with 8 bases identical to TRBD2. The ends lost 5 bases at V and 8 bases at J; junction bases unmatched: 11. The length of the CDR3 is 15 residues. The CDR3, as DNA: TGTGCCAGCAGTCCGCGGGGGGCTGGAAGGGATGAGCAGTTCTTC. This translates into CASSPRGAGRDEQFF.

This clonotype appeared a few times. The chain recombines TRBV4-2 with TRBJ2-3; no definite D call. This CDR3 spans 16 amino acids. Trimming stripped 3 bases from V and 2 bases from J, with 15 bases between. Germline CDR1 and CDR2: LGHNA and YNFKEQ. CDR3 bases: TGTGCCAGCAGCCACCGACAAAGGGCACCCACAGATACGCAGTATTTT. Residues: CASSHRQRAPTDTQYF.

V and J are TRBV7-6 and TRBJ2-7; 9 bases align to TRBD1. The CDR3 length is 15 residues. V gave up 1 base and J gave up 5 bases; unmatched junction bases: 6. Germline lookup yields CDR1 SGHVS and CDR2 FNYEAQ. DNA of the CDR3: TGTGCCAGCAGCTTAGAAGGGACAGGGACCCACGAGCAGTACTTC. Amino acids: CASSLEGTGTHEQYF.

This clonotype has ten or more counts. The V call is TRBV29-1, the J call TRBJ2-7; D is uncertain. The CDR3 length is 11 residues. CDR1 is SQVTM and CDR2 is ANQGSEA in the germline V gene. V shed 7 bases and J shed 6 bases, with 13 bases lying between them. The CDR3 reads CSATGPSEQYF. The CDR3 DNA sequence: TGCAGCGCCACGGGCCCCTCCGAGCAGTACTTC.

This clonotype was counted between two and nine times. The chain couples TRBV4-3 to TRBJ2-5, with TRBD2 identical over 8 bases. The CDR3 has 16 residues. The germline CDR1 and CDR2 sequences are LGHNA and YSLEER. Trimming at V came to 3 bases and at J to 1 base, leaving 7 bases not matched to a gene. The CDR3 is CASSHWTSSTQETQYF. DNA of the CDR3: TGCGCCAGCAGCCACTGGACTAGCTCTACCCAAGAGACCCAGTACTTC.

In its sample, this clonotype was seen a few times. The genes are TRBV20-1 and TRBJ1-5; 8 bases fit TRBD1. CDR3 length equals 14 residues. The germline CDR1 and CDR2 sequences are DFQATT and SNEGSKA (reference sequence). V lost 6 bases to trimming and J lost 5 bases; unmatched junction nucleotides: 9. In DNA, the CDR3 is TGCAGTGCAGAAGGACAGGGAAGGGATCAGCCCCAGCATTTT. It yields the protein CSAEGQGRDQPQHF.

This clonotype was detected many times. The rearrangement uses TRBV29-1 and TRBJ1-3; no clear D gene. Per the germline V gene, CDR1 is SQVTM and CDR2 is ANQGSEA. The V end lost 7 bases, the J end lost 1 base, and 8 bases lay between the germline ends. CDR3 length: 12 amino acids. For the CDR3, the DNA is TGCAGCGCCCTTCCGTCTGGAAACACCATATATTTT. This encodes CSALPSGNTIYF.

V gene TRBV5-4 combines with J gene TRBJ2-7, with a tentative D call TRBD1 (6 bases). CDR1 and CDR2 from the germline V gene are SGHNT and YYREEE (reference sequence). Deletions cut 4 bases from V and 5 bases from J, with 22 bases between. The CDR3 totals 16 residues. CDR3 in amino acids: CASSKRQAPVVDEQYF. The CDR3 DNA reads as TGTGCCAGCAGCAAAAGACAGGCCCCCGTGGTCGACGAGCAGTACTTC.

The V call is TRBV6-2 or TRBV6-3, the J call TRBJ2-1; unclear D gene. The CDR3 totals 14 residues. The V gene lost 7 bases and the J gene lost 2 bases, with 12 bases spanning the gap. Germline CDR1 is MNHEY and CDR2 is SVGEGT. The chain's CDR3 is CASTDTSTYNEQFF. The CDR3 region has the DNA TGTGCCAGCACTGACACCTCTACCTACAATGAGCAGTTCTTC.

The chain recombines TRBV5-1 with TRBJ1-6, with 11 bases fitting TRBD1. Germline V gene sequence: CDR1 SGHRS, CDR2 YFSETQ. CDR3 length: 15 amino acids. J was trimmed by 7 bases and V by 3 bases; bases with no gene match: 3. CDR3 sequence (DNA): TGCGCCAGCAGCTGGGGGACAGGGGGAAATTCACCCCTCCACTTT. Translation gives CASSWGTGGNSPLHF. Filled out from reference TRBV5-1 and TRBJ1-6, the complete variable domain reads KAGVTQTPRYLIKTRGQQVTLSCSPISGHRSVSWYQQTPGQGLQFLFEYFSETQRNKGNFPGRFSGRQFSNSRSEMNVSTLELGDSALYLCASSWGTGGNSPLHFGNGTRLTVT.

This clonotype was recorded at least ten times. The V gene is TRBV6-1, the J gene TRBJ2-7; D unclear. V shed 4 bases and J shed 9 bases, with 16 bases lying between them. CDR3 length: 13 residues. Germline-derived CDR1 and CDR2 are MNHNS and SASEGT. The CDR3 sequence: CASSARRSRRQYF. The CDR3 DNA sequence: TGTGCCAGCAGTGCTAGACGAAGCCGGAGGCAGTACTTC.